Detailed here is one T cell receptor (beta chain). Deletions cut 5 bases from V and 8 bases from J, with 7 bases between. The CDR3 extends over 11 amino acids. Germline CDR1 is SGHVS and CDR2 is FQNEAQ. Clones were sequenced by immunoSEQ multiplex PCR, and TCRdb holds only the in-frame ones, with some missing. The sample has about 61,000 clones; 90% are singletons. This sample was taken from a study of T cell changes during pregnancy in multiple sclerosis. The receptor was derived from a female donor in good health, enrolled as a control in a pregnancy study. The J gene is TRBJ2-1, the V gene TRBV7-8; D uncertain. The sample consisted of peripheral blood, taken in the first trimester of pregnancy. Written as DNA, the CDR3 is TGTGCCAGCAGCAGCTCGGATGAGCAGTTCTTC. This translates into CASSSSDEQFF.